The rows below give T cell receptor beta chains drawn from one sample of a study of cytomegalovirus exposure and HLA in healthy donors. The protocol was immunoSEQ multiplex PCR, while the TCRdb copy is restricted to in-frame clones and leaves out a portion. The profile covers about 200,000 clones, with under 80% appearing a single time and 0.2% to 0.25% taken by the ten largest. Sequencing was done on a sample of PBMCs. These receptors were collected from a girl between 2 and 10 years old in good health and CMV-seronegative. Each CDR3 is given with its conserved first and last residue. The D gene is left open where the match is weak. A row's size may be missing; if present it is once, few, many or a size class.

CDR3 protein: CAISELPLTGTKPQHF
CDR3 DNA: TGTGCCATCAGTGAGTTACCTCTGACAGGGACAAAGCCCCAGCATTTT
J gene: TRBJ1-5
V gene: TRBV10-3
clone size: once
D gene: TRBD1

CDR3 protein: CASSGGSNQPQHF
CDR3 DNA: TGTGCCAGCAGTGGTGGCAGCAATCAGCCCCAGCATTTT
J gene: TRBJ1-5
V gene: TRBV2
clone size: .
D gene: .

CDR3 protein: CASSFRGRTNYGYTF
CDR3 DNA: TGTGCCAGCAGTTTCAGAGGGAGGACTAACTATGGCTACACCTTC
J gene: TRBJ1-2
V gene: TRBV6-5
clone size: .
D gene: .

CDR3 protein: CASSPSGAGTEAFF
CDR3 DNA: TGTGCCAGCTCACCCTCAGGGGCTGGCACTGAAGCTTTCTTT
J gene: TRBJ1-1
V gene: TRBV18
clone size: .
D gene: .

CDR3 protein: CASRDLGGEWREGPYSDNEQFF
CDR3 DNA: TGTGCCAGCAGGGACCTGGGGGGTGAGTGGCGGGAGGGACCCTACTCGGACAATGAGCAGTTCTTC
J gene: TRBJ2-1
V gene: TRBV7-6
clone size: .
D gene: TRBD2

CDR3 protein: CSVGTGNTGELFF
CDR3 DNA: TGCAGCGTTGGGACAGGGAACACCGGGGAGCTGTTTTTT
J gene: TRBJ2-2
V gene: TRBV29-1
clone size: .
D gene: TRBD1

CDR3 protein: CASSEATGTVYGYTF
CDR3 DNA: TGTGCCAGCAGTGAAGCGACCGGGACAGTCTATGGCTACACCTTC
J gene: TRBJ1-2
V gene: TRBV6-1
clone size: .
D gene: TRBD1

CDR3 protein: CASSLGGQVSYEQYF
CDR3 DNA: TGTGCCAGCAGCTTAGGGGGACAGGTCTCCTACGAGCAGTACTTC
J gene: TRBJ2-7
V gene: TRBV7-9
clone size: .
D gene: TRBD1

CDR3 protein: CASSVTGIGSYEQYF
CDR3 DNA: TGTGCCAGCAGTGTGACAGGGATTGGGTCCTACGAGCAGTACTTC
J gene: TRBJ2-7
V gene: TRBV7-8
clone size: .
D gene: TRBD1

CDR3 protein: CASTNTAGAYNEQFF
CDR3 DNA: TGTGCCAGCACCAACACGGCGGGAGCTTACAATGAGCAGTTCTTC
J gene: TRBJ2-1
V gene: TRBV6-5
clone size: .
D gene: TRBD2

CDR3 protein: CASSYGEEGETQYF
CDR3 DNA: TGTGCCAGCAGTTACGGCGAGGAGGGGGAGACCCAGTACTTC
J gene: TRBJ2-5
V gene: TRBV6-5
clone size: .
D gene: .

CDR3 protein: CASSLELAGGLYEQFF
CDR3 DNA: TGTGCCAGCAGCTTGGAACTAGCGGGGGGGTTATATGAGCAGTTCTTC
J gene: TRBJ2-1
V gene: TRBV5-5
clone size: .
D gene: TRBD2

CDR3 protein: CASRTGLSSEKLFF
CDR3 DNA: TGTGCCAGCAGGACAGGTTTATCTTCTGAAAAACTGTTTTTT
J gene: TRBJ1-4
V gene: TRBV27
clone size: once
D gene: .

CDR3 protein: CASYPEGMNTGELFF
CDR3 DNA: TGTGCCAGCTACCCGGAGGGGATGAACACCGGGGAGCTGTTTTTT
J gene: TRBJ2-2
V gene: TRBV18
clone size: few
D gene: .

CDR3 protein: CASSKRDTQETQYF
CDR3 DNA: TGTGCCAGCTCTAAGCGGGACACCCAGGAGACCCAGTACTTC
J gene: TRBJ2-5
V gene: TRBV27
clone size: .
D gene: .

CDR3 protein: CASRGDRGWTDTQYF
CDR3 DNA: TGTGCCAGTAGAGGGGACAGGGGTTGGACAGATACGCAGTATTTT
J gene: TRBJ2-3
V gene: TRBV19
clone size: once
D gene: TRBD1

CDR3 protein: CASSISPDYGYTF
CDR3 DNA: TGTGCCAGTAGTATTTCTCCAGACTATGGCTACACCTTC
J gene: TRBJ1-2
V gene: TRBV19
clone size: .
D gene: .

CDR3 protein: CASSHATGGSYEQYF
CDR3 DNA: TGCGCCAGCAGCCACGCGACGGGGGGTTCCTACGAGCAGTACTTC
J gene: TRBJ2-7
V gene: TRBV4-1
clone size: .
D gene: TRBD2

CDR3 protein: CASSLTGAGTDTQYF
CDR3 DNA: TGTGCCAGCTCTCTGACAGGGGCCGGCACAGATACGCAGTATTTT
J gene: TRBJ2-3
V gene: TRBV18
clone size: .
D gene: TRBD1

CDR3 protein: CASSIGAGASTNEKLFF
CDR3 DNA: TGTGCCAGCAGCATAGGGGCAGGGGCGTCGACTAATGAAAAACTGTTTTTT
J gene: TRBJ1-4
V gene: TRBV7-9
clone size: .
D gene: .

CDR3 protein: CASSPNQGFTYEQYF
CDR3 DNA: TGTGCCAGCAGCCCAAACCAGGGTTTCACCTACGAGCAGTACTTC
J gene: TRBJ2-7
V gene: TRBV7-2
clone size: few
D gene: .

CDR3 protein: CASRRGAEQFF
CDR3 DNA: TGTGCCAGCAGGCGTGGAGCCGAGCAGTTCTTC
J gene: TRBJ2-1
V gene: TRBV5-6
clone size: few
D gene: .

CDR3 protein: CASSPPGERSNQPQHF
CDR3 DNA: TGTGCCAGCAGCCCGCCCGGAGAACGTAGCAATCAGCCCCAGCATTTT
J gene: TRBJ1-5
V gene: TRBV14
clone size: .
D gene: .

CDR3 protein: CASSAGTVGYEQYF
CDR3 DNA: TGTGCCAGCAGCGCCGGGACAGTTGGTTACGAGCAGTACTTC
J gene: TRBJ2-7
V gene: TRBV9
clone size: .
D gene: TRBD1

CDR3 protein: CAGGQGGNYGYTF
CDR3 DNA: TGTGCCGGAGGACAGGGAGGGAACTATGGCTACACCTTC
J gene: TRBJ1-2
V gene: TRBV6-1
clone size: few
D gene: TRBD1

CDR3 protein: CASGKTGNYGYTF
CDR3 DNA: TGTGCCAGCGGAAAGACAGGAAACTATGGCTACACCTTC
J gene: TRBJ1-2
V gene: TRBV6-5
clone size: .
D gene: .

CDR3 protein: CAWSVLKGPYEQYF
CDR3 DNA: TGTGCCTGGAGTGTCCTGAAGGGGCCCTACGAGCAGTACTTC
J gene: TRBJ2-7
V gene: TRBV30
clone size: .
D gene: .

CDR3 protein: CATSRDWTSDEQYF
CDR3 DNA: TGTGCCACCAGCAGAGATTGGACTAGCGACGAGCAGTACTTC
J gene: TRBJ2-7
V gene: TRBV15
clone size: .
D gene: TRBD2

CDR3 protein: CSVEGHRGLTYNEQFF
CDR3 DNA: TGCAGCGTTGAAGGCCACAGGGGGCTAACCTACAATGAGCAGTTCTTC
J gene: TRBJ2-1
V gene: TRBV29-1
clone size: .
D gene: TRBD1

CDR3 protein: CASSYGGRRQETQYF
CDR3 DNA: TGTGCCAGCAGTTATGGCGGGAGGAGACAAGAGACCCAGTACTTC
J gene: TRBJ2-5
V gene: TRBV6-5
clone size: .
D gene: TRBD2

CDR3 protein: CASSYGQGDSEQFF
CDR3 DNA: TGTGCCAGCAGTTACGGACAGGGGGACAGTGAGCAGTTCTTC
J gene: TRBJ2-1
V gene: TRBV7-3
clone size: .
D gene: TRBD1

CDR3 protein: CASWGGAQYF
CDR3 DNA: TGTGCCAGCTGGGGGGGGGCCCAGTACTTC
J gene: TRBJ2-5
V gene: TRBV2
clone size: .
D gene: TRBD2

CDR3 protein: CASSLGETGANEQYF
CDR3 DNA: TGCGCCAGCAGCTTGGGGGAGACAGGGGCAAACGAGCAGTACTTC
J gene: TRBJ2-7
V gene: TRBV5-1
clone size: once
D gene: TRBD1

CDR3 protein: CASSPQRSGGSSYEQYF
CDR3 DNA: TGTGCCAGTAGTCCCCAAAGGTCCGGCGGGAGCTCCTACGAGCAGTACTTC
J gene: TRBJ2-7
V gene: TRBV19
clone size: once
D gene: TRBD2

CDR3 protein: CSVPSGGAYEQYF
CDR3 DNA: TGCAGCGTTCCTAGCGGGGGAGCTTACGAGCAGTACTTC
J gene: TRBJ2-7
V gene: TRBV29-1
clone size: once
D gene: TRBD2

CDR3 protein: CASSSAPGQGSFYEQYF
CDR3 DNA: TGTGCCAGCAGCTCGGCCCCGGGACAGGGGAGTTTCTACGAGCAGTACTTC
J gene: TRBJ2-7
V gene: TRBV5-4
clone size: .
D gene: TRBD1

CDR3 protein: CASSYFPGSVNEKLFF
CDR3 DNA: TGTGCCAGCAGTTACTTCCCGGGGAGCGTGAATGAAAAACTGTTTTTT
J gene: TRBJ1-4
V gene: TRBV6-6
clone size: .
D gene: .